The 25 T cell receptor beta chains in this list originate from one sample, sequenced in a study of blood T cells in healthy people across ages. Together with a sample-barcoded 5' primer, a J-beta primer mix was included in a second PCR lasting about 6 to 11 cycles. Each CDR3 protein gets one entry after TCRdb re-called the 5' RACE reads with MiXCR. Here the sample spans 650,000 to 1,000,000 distinct CDR3 sequences, about 36% being singletons. Sequencing used blood. The origin of the receptors is a man between 18 and 35 years old in good health.

This clonotype occurred a few times. J is TRBJ2-3 and V is TRBV7-9; the match to TRBD2 covers 9 bases. J was trimmed by 5 bases and V by 5 bases; bases with no gene match: 14. The CDR3 consists of 17 residues. The germline V gene encodes CDR1 SEHNR and CDR2 FQNEAQ (reference sequence). The CDR3 DNA is TGTGCCAGCAGCCTCATTGCGCGGGGGGGTTTTAGAGATACGCAGTATTTT. This gives the protein CASSLIARGGFRDTQYF.

The J gene is TRBJ1-4, the V gene TRBV3-1; 7 bases line up with TRBD1. The germline V gene encodes CDR1 LGHDT and CDR2 YNNKEL (reference sequence). There are 15 residues in the CDR3. The J segment lost 7 bases and the V segment lost 4 bases, leaving 9 bases of the junction unmatched. DNA of the CDR3: TGTGCCAGCAGCCTTAACAGGGGAGCGGGTGAAAAACTGTTTTTT. This gives the protein CASSLNRGAGEKLFF.

This clonotype was counted ten times or more. The genes are TRBV24-1 and TRBJ2-3; D is unresolved. The germline V gene encodes CDR1 KGHDR and CDR2 SFDVKD. The CDR3 totals 14 residues. The V gene lost 6 bases and the J gene lost 4 bases, with 13 bases spanning the gap. The DNA of the CDR3 is TGTGCCACCAGTAAAGGGCAGAACGCAGATACGCAGTATTTT. This sequence encodes CATSKGQNADTQYF.

Notes on this clonotype: A much larger clonotype is one base distant, so this may be a read error. This chain uses TRBV29-1 with TRBJ2-7; TRBD1 matches at 9 bases. Germline CDR1 reads SQVTM; CDR2 reads ANQGSEA. V was clipped by 4 bases and J by 7 bases; unmatched bases: 11. This CDR3 contains 14 residues. CDR3 loop: CSVVHRGPGNEQYF. CDR3 DNA sequence: TGCAGCGTTGTACACAGGGGGCCAGGGAATGAGCAGTACTTC.

This clonotype occurred many times. The chain has TRBV2 and TRBJ2-5; the D gene could be TRBD1 or TRBD2 (5 bases each). The CDR3 runs to 12 residues. V lost 5 bases to trimming and J lost 9 bases, with 13 bases between them. Per germline, CDR1 SNHLY and CDR2 FYNNEI. The CDR3 DNA follows: TGTGCCAGCAGTCAGATGAGAGGGGCCCAGTACTTC. It is translated as CASSQMRGAQYF.

The V call is TRBV12-3 or TRBV12-4, the J call TRBJ1-1; unclear D gene. The CDR3 has 13 amino acids. Trimming pared 5 bases from V and 3 bases from J, leaving 10 bases between. This CDR3 is CASSVLVDTEAFF. In DNA, the CDR3 is TGTGCCAGCAGTGTTCTCGTCGACACTGAAGCTTTCTTT.

This clonotype has more than one count but fewer than ten. This may come from a read error, since a much larger clone is one base off. The rearrangement links TRBV6-1 to TRBJ2-3; 14 bases match TRBD2. CDR3 size: 15 residues. Germline CDR1 is MNHNS and CDR2 is SASEGT. Germline trimming cut 4 bases from V and 4 bases from J; bases unmatched to any gene: 1. The CDR3 nucleotides are TGTGCCAGCAGTGGACTAGCGGGGGGGCCAGATACGCAGTATTTT. Amino acid sequence: CASSGLAGGPDTQYF.

J is TRBJ2-5 and V is TRBV2; 9 bases map to TRBD2. The CDR3 loop spans 13 amino acids. V trimming: 6 bases; J trimming: 7 bases; junction bases outside the gene matches: 6. Looked up from germline, CDR1 is SNHLY and CDR2 is FYNNEI. The CDR3 sequence: CASSNSGGGTQYF. CDR3 nucleotide sequence: TGTGCCAGCAGCAATAGCGGGGGTGGGACCCAGTACTTC. Looking up the rest from reference TRBV2 and TRBJ2-5 gives the full variable domain: EPEVTQTPSHQVTQMGQEVILRCVPISNHLYFYWYRQILGQKVEFLVSFYNNEISEKSEIFDDQFSVERPDGSNFTLKIRSTKLEDSAMYFCASSNSGGGTQYFGPGTRLLVL.

In DNA, the CDR3 is TGTGCCATCGCCGGGGACAGGGCCTACAATGAGCAGTACTTC. The encoded protein is CAIAGDRAYNEQYF. The J gene is TRBJ2-1, the V gene TRBV10-3; 9 bases match TRBD1. The J call is doubtful: the DNA matches TRBJ2-7 better. This CDR3 is built from 14 residues. CDR1 and CDR2 from the germline V gene are ENHRY and SYGVKD.

This clonotype occurred a few times. The chain links TRBV12-3 or TRBV12-4 to TRBJ1-2, with D uncertain. CDR3 length: 14 residues. Between the trimmed V and J ends, which lost 7 bases and 2 bases, there was a span of 14 bases. For the CDR3, the DNA is TGTGCCAGCACTACAACCGTCCGGAACTATGGCTACACCTTC. As protein: CASTTTVRNYGYTF.

For this clonotype: A read error may account for a junction end that differs from germline. The rearrangement joins TRBV2 to TRBJ2-1; 8 bases map to TRBD2. Germline V gene sequence: CDR1 SNHLY, CDR2 FYNNEI. This CDR3 region has 15 residues. The CDR3 sequence is CANSDKAGAYNEQFF. CDR3 DNA sequence: TGTGCCAACAGTGATAAAGCGGGGGCCTACAATGAGCAGTTCTTC.

The chain joins TRBV27 to TRBJ2-1, with 8 bases fitting TRBD1. CDR3 size: 15 residues. CDR1 MNHEY and CDR2 SMNVEV come from the germline V gene (reference sequence). The V gene end was trimmed by 7 bases and the J gene end by 0 bases; junction bases not matched to a gene: 5. The CDR3 here is CASNDRGLSYNEQFF. For the CDR3, the DNA is TGTGCCAGCAACGACAGGGGCCTCTCCTACAATGAGCAGTTCTTC.

This clonotype was detected ten times or more. The rearrangement joins TRBV20-1 to TRBJ1-2, with 7 bases aligning to TRBD1. This CDR3 has 15 residues. V lost 4 bases, J lost 4 bases, and 12 bases stayed unmatched. Germline loops: CDR1 DFQATT, CDR2 SNEGSKA (reference sequence). CDR3 coding DNA: TGCAGTGCTAACCGGGACAGCAGCCTTACCTATGGCTACACCTTC. Encoded protein: CSANRDSSLTYGYTF.

This clonotype has only a few counts. The chain joins TRBV20-1 to TRBJ2-1; no clear D. V lost 4 bases to trimming and J lost 4 bases, with 8 bases between them. This CDR3 comprises 12 residues. CDR1 and CDR2 (germline): DFQATT, SNEGSKA (reference sequence). The CDR3 bases are TGCAGTGCTACGGCCGGGTACAATGAGCAGTTCTTC. This codes for CSATAGYNEQFF.

In this sample, this clonotype turned up many times. The V gene is TRBV3-1, the J gene TRBJ2-5; TRBD2 is a possible D gene (7 bases). V was shortened by 0 bases and J by 5 bases, with 13 bases between the two germline ends. CDR1 is LGHDT and CDR2 is YNNKEL in the germline V gene (reference sequence). The CDR3 consists of 15 residues. The CDR3 DNA reads TGTGCCAGCAGCCAAGATCTAACGGGGGGCGAGACCCAGTACTTC. Encoded protein: CASSQDLTGGETQYF.

The chain joins TRBV4-1 to TRBJ2-1, with D tentatively TRBD1 (7 bases). Deletions cut 5 bases from V and 3 bases from J, with 20 bases between. CDR1 and CDR2 from the germline V gene are MGHRA and YSYEKL. The CDR3 runs to 17 residues. CDR3 sequence (DNA): TGCGCCAGCAGCGCCCGCGGGGACAGTTCGAACTACAATGAGCAGTTCTTC. It codes for CASSARGDSSNYNEQFF.

This clonotype was picked up a small number of times. The rearrangement links TRBV5-1 to TRBJ1-2, with 8 bases lining up with TRBD1. Germline lookup yields CDR1 SGHRS and CDR2 YFSETQ. V lost 3 bases, J lost 8 bases, and 9 bases stayed unmatched. The CDR3 length is 14 residues. CDR3 nucleotide sequence: TGCGCCAGCAGCTCAACGCAGGGGGCGCAAGGCTACACCTTC. This codes for CASSSTQGAQGYTF.

Turning to this clonotype: A read error is possible here, since a much larger clone lies one base away. The chain has TRBV12-3 or TRBV12-4 and TRBJ2-1; tentatively, D is TRBD1 (6 bases). The CDR3 loop spans 13 amino acids. V lost 7 bases and J 13 bases, leaving 20 bases between the germline ends. CDR3 sequence (DNA): TGTGCCAGCACCATGGACAGACGTGAGACCCAGTTCTTC. The encoded protein is CASTMDRRETQFF.

The CDR3 is CASSPRQGSHYGYTF. Written as DNA, the CDR3 is TGTGCCAGCAGTCCCCGACAGGGGTCCCACTATGGCTACACCTTC. V is TRBV27 and J is TRBJ1-2; 8 bases match TRBD1. The CDR3 is made up of 15 amino acids. Trimming removed 5 bases from V and 3 bases from J; junction bases left unmatched: 8. The germline V gene encodes CDR1 MNHEY and CDR2 SMNVEV (reference sequence).

The J gene is TRBJ1-4, the V gene TRBV10-3; weak D call: TRBD1 (6 bases). V lost 0 bases, J lost 7 bases, and 9 bases lay in between. The CDR3 has 14 residues. In germline, CDR1 is ENHRY, CDR2 SYGVKD. The DNA of the CDR3 is TGTGCCATCAGTGAGTCGACCAGGGGTGAAAAACTGTTTTTT. This codes for CAISESTRGEKLFF.

This clonotype was seen a handful of times. A much larger clone differs by one base, so this may be a read error. V gene TRBV12-3 or TRBV12-4 combines with J gene TRBJ2-4, with TRBD1 matching 7 bases. The CDR3 is made up of 16 amino acids. Trimming took 2 bases from V and 13 from J; bases not matched to a gene: 17. As DNA, the CDR3 is TGTGCCAGCAGTTTAATCATAACAGGGGTCCGCAATGAGCAGTACTTC. Translation: CASSLIITGVRNEQYF.

The J gene is TRBJ2-1, the V gene TRBV27; 12 bases fit TRBD2. The CDR3 contains 17 residues. Germline V gene sequence: CDR1 MNHEY, CDR2 SMNVEV (reference sequence). The junction had 11 bases not matched to a gene; V was cut back by 6 bases and J by 5 bases. The CDR3 DNA sequence: TGTGCCAGCAGCCTAGGACTACTAGCGGGGGGTAACAATGAGCAGTTCTTC. It specifies CASSLGLLAGGNNEQFF.

V usage is TRBV12-3 or TRBV12-4 and J usage is TRBJ2-3; 7 bases line up with TRBD1. Trimming at V came to 5 bases and at J to 2 bases, leaving 10 bases not matched to a gene. CDR3 length equals 16 residues. CDR3 sequence: CASSDPGTDPTDTQYF. CDR3 sequence (DNA): TGTGCCAGCAGTGACCCCGGGACAGATCCCACAGATACGCAGTATTTT.

This clonotype was found a few times. The V call is TRBV10-3, the J call TRBJ2-1; D is uncertain. The J call may be faulty, since TRBJ2-7 better matches the DNA end. The CDR3 runs to 14 residues. Germline V gene data show CDR1 as ENHRY and CDR2 as SYGVKD. CDR3 residues: CAISGNRSYNEQYF. CDR3 nucleotide sequence: TGTGCCATCTCCGGCAACCGCTCCTACAATGAGCAGTACTTC.

Only a few counts were recorded for this clonotype. The V and J genes are TRBV5-1 and TRBJ1-3; 8 nucleotides align to TRBD1. The CDR3 length is 17 residues. Germline loops: CDR1 SGHRS, CDR2 YFSETQ. Trimming took 4 bases from V and 0 from J; bases not matched to a gene: 9. The CDR3 here is CASSNTQGVRSGNTIYF. In nucleotides, the CDR3 is TGCGCCAGCAGCAACACACAGGGGGTCCGCTCTGGAAACACCATATATTTT.